The clone carrying this T cell receptor beta chain was recorded a few times. Its specificity is not known. This sample was taken from a study of beta chain features in type 1 diabetes. Study at large: The samples had approximately 110 million sorted cells examined in all. Study-level findings and limits: More deletions and fewer insertions at VDJ junctions were seen in type 1 diabetes patients.

Expressed TCRB transcripts were sequenced because the entire RNA isolate underwent reverse transcription. The assay was immunoSEQ multiplex PCR, and TCRdb's table has in-frame clones only and misses some. In the table there are approximately 470,000 clones, about 30% of which are singletons. Germline CDR1 and CDR2: KGHSH and LQKENI. Between the trimmed V and J ends, which lost 9 bases and 8 bases, there was a span of 14 bases. This CDR3 spans 12 amino acids. Central memory, naive, regulatory and stem cell-like memory CD4+ cells were sorted by CD45RO/CCR7/CD25/CD127/CD95/CD27. This clonotype originated in a man younger than 30 in good health. The chain uses TRBV18 and TRBJ2-4; TRBD2 is a possible D gene (5 bases). Material: naive CD4+ T cells from blood. In DNA, the CDR3 is TGTGCCAGTCGAGGCATCGGGGACATTCAGTACTTC. This gives the protein CASRGIGDIQYF.